The clone carrying this T cell receptor (beta chain) was detected a few times. Antigen unknown. The V end was cut by 6 bases, the J end by 13 bases, with 13 bases between. The germline gives CDR1 MNHNS, CDR2 SASEGT. This CDR3 spans 12 amino acids. The record originates from a study of cytomegalovirus exposure and HLA in healthy donors. Study results and limitations: Rates of TCR association differed by HLA locus in a later analysis, with DRB1 highest and HLA-C lowest. Some TCR beta chains (over 150 of them) were listed as cytomegalovirus-associated. Presence/absence analyses treated sequencing depth as roughly uniform across donors.

PCR amplification relied on 60 Vbeta primers (plus 13 Jbeta primers). Some clones are missing from TCRdb's copy, which holds only in-frame ones; the method was immunoSEQ multiplex PCR. The sample lists hundreds of thousands of clones; about four fifths were seen once. The source material was PBMCs. The clonotype comes from a man in his forties in good health and CMV-seropositive. This chain joins TRBV6-1 and TRBJ2-6; D gene unclear. The CDR3 DNA follows: TGTGCCAGCAGAACTCACTTCGGTGTCCTGACTTTC. It yields the protein CASRTHFGVLTF.